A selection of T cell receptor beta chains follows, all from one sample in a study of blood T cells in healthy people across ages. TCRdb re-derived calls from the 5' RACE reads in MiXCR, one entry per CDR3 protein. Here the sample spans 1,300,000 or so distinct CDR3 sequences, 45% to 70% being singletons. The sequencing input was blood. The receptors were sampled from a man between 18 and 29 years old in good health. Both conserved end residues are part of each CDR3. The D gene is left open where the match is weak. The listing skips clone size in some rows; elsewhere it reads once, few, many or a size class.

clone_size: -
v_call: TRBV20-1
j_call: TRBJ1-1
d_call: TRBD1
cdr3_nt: TGCAGTGCTAGCCAAAACAGGGGCACTGAAGCTTTCTTT
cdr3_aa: CSASQNRGTEAFF

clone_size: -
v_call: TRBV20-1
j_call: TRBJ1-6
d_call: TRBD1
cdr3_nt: TGCAGTGCTAGAGCTGAGACAGGGTTTAATTCACCCCTCCACTTT
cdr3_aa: CSARAETGFNSPLHF

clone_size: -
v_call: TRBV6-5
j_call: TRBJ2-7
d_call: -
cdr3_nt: TGTGCCAGCAGTTACATGGTCAGGGGACACCGTCCCTACGAGCAGTACTTC
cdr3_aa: CASSYMVRGHRPYEQYF

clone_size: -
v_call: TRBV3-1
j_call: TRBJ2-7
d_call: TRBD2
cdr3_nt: TGTGCCAGCAGCCAAGGACTAGCGAACTACGAGCAGTACTTC
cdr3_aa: CASSQGLANYEQYF

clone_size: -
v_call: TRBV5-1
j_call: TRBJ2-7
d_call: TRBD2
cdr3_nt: TGCGCCAGCAGCCCGGGACTAGCGGGAGGCGGAGTGTACGAGCAGTACTTC
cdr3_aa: CASSPGLAGGGVYEQYF

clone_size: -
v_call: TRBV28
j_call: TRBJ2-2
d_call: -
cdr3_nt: TGTGCCAGCAGCTCCAGCTCGAACACCGGGGAGCTGTTTTTT
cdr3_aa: CASSSSSNTGELFF

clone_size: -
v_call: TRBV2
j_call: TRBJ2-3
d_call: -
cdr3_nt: TGTGCCAGCAGTGAAAGGACCGGTAGGGGAAATACGCAGTATTTT
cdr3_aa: CASSERTGRGNTQYF

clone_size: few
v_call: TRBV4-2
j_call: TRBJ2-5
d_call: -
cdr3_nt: TGTGCCAGCAGCCAAGAACTACGGTGGACAGCCTTCGGGGAGCAGTACTTC
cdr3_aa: CASSQELRWTAFGEQYF

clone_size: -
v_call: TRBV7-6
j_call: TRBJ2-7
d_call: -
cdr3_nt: TGTGCCAGCAGCATTGGAGACCAGTCCTACGAGCAGTACTTC
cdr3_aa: CASSIGDQSYEQYF

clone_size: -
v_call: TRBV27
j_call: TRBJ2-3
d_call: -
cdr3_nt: TGTGCCAGCATGCTAGCAATAGACACAGATACGCAGTATTTT
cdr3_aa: CASMLAIDTDTQYF

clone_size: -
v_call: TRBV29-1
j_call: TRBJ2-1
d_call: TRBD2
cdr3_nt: TGCAGCGTTGAAGACCTAGCGGGGGCCGACAATGAGCAGTTCTTC
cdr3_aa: CSVEDLAGADNEQFF

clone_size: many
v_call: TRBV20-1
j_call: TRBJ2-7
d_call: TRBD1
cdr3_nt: TGCAGTGCTAGTTGGGACAGGGAACCCTACGAGCAGTACTTC
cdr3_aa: CSASWDREPYEQYF

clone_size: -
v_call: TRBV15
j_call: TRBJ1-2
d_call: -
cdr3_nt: TGTGCCACCAGCAGAGATCAGAAGTATGGCTACACCTTC
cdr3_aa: CATSRDQKYGYTF

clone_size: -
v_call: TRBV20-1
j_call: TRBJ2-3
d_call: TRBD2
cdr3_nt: TGCAGTGCTAGTAAGGCCGGGAGGAGCACAGATACGCAGTATTTT
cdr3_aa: CSASKAGRSTDTQYF

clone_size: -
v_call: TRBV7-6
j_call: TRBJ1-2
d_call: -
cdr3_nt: TGTGCCAGCAGCTTATACAGCCGTGTGGGAAGGGACTATGGCTACACCTTC
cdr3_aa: CASSLYSRVGRDYGYTF

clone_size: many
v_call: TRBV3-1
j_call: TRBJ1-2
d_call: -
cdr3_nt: TGTGCCAGCAGCCAAGACCGACAGTATAGAGGCTACACCTTC
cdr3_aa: CASSQDRQYRGYTF

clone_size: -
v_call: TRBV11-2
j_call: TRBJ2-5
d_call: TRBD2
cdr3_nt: TGTGCCACCAGCGGGGACGGCAAAGAGACCCAGTACTTC
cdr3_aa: CATSGDGKETQYF

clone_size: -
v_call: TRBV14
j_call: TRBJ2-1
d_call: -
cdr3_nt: TGTGCCAGCAGCCAAAGGTCCCTAGCTCGGAATGAGCAGTTCTTC
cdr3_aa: CASSQRSLARNEQFF

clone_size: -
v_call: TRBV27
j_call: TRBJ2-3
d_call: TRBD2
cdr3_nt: TGTGCCAGCGCACCCGGGACTAGCGGGGCCCTTCGCACAGATACGCAGTATTTT
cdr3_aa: CASAPGTSGALRTDTQYF

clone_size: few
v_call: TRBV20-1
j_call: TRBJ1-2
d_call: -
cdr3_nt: TGCAGTGCTCACCAACGGACGGACCCGGTACCCCCCACCTATGGCTACACCTTC
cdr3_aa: CSAHQRTDPVPPTYGYTF

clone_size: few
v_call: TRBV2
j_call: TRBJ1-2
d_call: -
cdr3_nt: TGTGCCATCCGGGTAGGCGGCTACACCTTC
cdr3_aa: CAIRVGGYTF

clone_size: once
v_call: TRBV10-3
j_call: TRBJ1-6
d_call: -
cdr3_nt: TGTGCCATCAGTGAGTCGGGGGTTTCACCCCTCCACTTT
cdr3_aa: CAISESGVSPLHF

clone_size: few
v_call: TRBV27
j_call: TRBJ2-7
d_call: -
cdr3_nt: TGTGCCAGCAGAGGAAGCCACACCTCCTACGAGCAGTACTTC
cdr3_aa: CASRGSHTSYEQYF

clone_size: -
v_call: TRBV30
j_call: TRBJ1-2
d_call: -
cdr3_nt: TGTGCCTGGAGTGTTCGGAGGCTCGGGTATGGCTACACCTTC
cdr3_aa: CAWSVRRLGYGYTF

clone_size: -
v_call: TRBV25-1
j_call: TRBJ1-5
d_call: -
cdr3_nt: TGTGCCAGCAGTGAATATCTGGATCAGCCCCAGCATTTT
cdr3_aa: CASSEYLDQPQHF

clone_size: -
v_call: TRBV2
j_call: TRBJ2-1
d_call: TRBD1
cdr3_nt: TGTGTCATCCGGGACAGCTACAATGAGCAGTTCTTC
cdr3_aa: CVIRDSYNEQFF

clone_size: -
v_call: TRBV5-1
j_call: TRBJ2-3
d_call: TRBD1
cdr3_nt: TGCGCCAGCAGCTTACAGGGGGCGAACACAGATACGCAGTATTTT
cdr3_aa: CASSLQGANTDTQYF

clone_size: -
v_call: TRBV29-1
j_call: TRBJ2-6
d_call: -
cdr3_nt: TGCAGCGTTTCGGGACGTAGGGGGATAAGCTCTGGGGCCAACGTCCTGACTTTC
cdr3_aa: CSVSGRRGISSGANVLTF

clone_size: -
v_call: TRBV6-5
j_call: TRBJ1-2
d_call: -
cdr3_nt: TGTGCCAGCAGGAGAGGGTCAGACGGTGGCTACACCTTC
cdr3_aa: CASRRGSDGGYTF

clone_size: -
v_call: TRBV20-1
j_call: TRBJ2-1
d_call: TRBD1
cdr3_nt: TGCAGTGCTAGAGATCCGATCGGGACAGGGGTCATTTCCCCCTACGAGCAGTTCTTC
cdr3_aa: CSARDPIGTGVISPYEQFF

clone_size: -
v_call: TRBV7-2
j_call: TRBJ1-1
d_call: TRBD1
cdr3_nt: TGTGCCAGCAGCTTTACAGGGGTCGGGACTGAAGCTTTCTTT
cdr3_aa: CASSFTGVGTEAFF

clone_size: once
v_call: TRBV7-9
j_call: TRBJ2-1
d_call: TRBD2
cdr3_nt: TGTGCCAGCAGCGAGAACCCCGGGGGGGCGTGGGAGAGTGAGCAGTTCTTC
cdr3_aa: CASSENPGGAWESEQFF

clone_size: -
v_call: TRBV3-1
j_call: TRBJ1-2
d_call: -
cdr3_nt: TGTGCCAGCGGCTGGGTTGATGGCTACACCTTC
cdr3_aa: CASGWVDGYTF

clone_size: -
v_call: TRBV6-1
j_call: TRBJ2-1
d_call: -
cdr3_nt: TGTGCCAGCAGTCGAGCCTATGGACAACTGTACAATGAGCAGTTCTTC
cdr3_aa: CASSRAYGQLYNEQFF

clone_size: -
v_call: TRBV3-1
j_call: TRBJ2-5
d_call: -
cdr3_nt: TGTGCCAGCAGCCATTTTGTGGAGACCCAGTACTTC
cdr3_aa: CASSHFVETQYF

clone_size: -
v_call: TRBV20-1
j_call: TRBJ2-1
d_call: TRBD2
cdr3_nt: TGCAGTGCTAGGTCTGGCGGCGGGGGGATAAATGAGCAGTTCTTC
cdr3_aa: CSARSGGGGINEQFF

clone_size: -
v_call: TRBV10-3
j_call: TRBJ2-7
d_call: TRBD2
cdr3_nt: TGTGCCATCAGTGAAACCGGGACTACTAAGTACGAGCAGTACTTC
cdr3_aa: CAISETGTTKYEQYF

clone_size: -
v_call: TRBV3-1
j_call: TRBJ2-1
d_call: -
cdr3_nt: TGTGCCAGCAGCCAAGAAATGAAAAATGAGCAGTTCTTC
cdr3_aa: CASSQEMKNEQFF

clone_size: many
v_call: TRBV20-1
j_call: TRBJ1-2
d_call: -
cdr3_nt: TGCAGTGCTAGTCTGAAGGGGTCAGTCGAGAGAAACTATGGCTACACCTTC
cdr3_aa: CSASLKGSVERNYGYTF

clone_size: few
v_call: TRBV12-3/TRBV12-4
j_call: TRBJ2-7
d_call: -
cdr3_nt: TGTGCCAGCAGCTTGGCCCTACTCGAGCCCTACGAGCAGTACTTC
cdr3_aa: CASSLALLEPYEQYF

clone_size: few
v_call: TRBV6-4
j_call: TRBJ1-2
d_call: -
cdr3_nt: TGTGCCAGCAGTGACTCGAACAAAAAGGGGAACTATGGCTACACCTTC
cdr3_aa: CASSDSNKKGNYGYTF

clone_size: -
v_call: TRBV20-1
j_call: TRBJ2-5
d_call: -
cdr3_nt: TGCAGTGCCCGGGAGTTAGGAACGGAGCAAGAGACCCAGTACTTC
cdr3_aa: CSARELGTEQETQYF

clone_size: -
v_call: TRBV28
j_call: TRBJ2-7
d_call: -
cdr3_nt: TGTGCCAGCAGTTCGCCAGGGGTAAGCGAGCAGTACTTC
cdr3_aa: CASSSPGVSEQYF

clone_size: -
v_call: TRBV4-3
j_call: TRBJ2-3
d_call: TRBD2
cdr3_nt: TGCGCCAGCAGCCAGACCCTTAGCGGGGGGGCCACTGCAACAGATACGCAGTATTTT
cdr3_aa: CASSQTLSGGATATDTQYF

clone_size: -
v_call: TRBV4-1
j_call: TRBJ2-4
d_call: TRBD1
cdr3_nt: TGCGCCAGCAGCCAAGTGAGGGGGCAGAACATTCAGTACTTC
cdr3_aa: CASSQVRGQNIQYF

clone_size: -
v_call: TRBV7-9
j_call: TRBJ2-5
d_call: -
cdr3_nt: TGTGCCAGCAGACCAGACAGTAACCAAGAGACCCAGTACTTC
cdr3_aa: CASRPDSNQETQYF

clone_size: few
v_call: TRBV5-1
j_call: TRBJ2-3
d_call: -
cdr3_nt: TGCGCCAGCAGCTCACGGACAGCCACAGATACGCAGTATTTT
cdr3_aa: CASSSRTATDTQYF

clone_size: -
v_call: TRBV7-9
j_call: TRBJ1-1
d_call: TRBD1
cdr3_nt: TGTGCCAGCAGCTTAGACAGGGGGGGGGCTGAAGCTTTCTTT
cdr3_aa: CASSLDRGGAEAFF

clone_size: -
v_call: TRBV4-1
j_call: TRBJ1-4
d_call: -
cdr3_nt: TGCGCCAGCAGCCCACTAACGGGGAATGAAAAACTGTTTTTT
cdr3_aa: CASSPLTGNEKLFF

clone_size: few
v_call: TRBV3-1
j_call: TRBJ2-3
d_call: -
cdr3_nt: TGTGCCAGCAGCCAAGCGAGAGGGGGTTCTACGCAGTATTTT
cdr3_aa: CASSQARGGSTQYF

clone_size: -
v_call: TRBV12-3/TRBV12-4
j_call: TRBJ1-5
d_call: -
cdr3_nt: TGTGCCAGCAGTTTAGCGAAGGGGGAGCAGCCCCAGCATTTT
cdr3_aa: CASSLAKGEQPQHF

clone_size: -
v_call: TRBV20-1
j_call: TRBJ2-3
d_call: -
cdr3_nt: TGCAGTGCCCCCGGACAGCCCACAGATACGCAGTATTTT
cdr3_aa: CSAPGQPTDTQYF

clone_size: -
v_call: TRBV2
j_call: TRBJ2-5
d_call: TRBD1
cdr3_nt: TGTGCCAGCAGCGGAAACAGGGGGCCATGGTACTTC
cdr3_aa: CASSGNRGPWYF

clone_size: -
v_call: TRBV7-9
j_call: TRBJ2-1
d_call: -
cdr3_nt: TGTGCCAGCAGCTTAGCGTCTACCAACAATGAGCAGTTCTTC
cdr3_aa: CASSLASTNNEQFF

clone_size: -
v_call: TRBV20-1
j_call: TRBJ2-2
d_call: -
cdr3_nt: TGCAGTGCTAGCCCTGACGCGCCTACGAACACCGGGGAGCTGTTTTTT
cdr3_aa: CSASPDAPTNTGELFF

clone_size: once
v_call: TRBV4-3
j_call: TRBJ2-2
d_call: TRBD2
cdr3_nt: TGCGCCAGCAGCCCGGGACTAGCGGTTACGAACACCGGGGAGCTGTTTTTT
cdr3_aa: CASSPGLAVTNTGELFF

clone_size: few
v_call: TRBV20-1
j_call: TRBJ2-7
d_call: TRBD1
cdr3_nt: TGCAGTGCACACCCGGGACAGAACTCCTACGAGCAGTACTTC
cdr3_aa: CSAHPGQNSYEQYF

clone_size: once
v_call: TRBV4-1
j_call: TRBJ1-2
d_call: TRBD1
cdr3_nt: TGCGCCAGCAGCCAAGTTGTCGGGACAGGATTTAGGGATGGCTACACCTTC
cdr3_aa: CASSQVVGTGFRDGYTF

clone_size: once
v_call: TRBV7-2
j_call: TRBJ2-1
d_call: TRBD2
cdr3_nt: TGTGCCAGCAGCTCGAGGACTAGCGGGGTTGGCTCCTACAATGAGCAGTTCTTC
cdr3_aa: CASSSRTSGVGSYNEQFF

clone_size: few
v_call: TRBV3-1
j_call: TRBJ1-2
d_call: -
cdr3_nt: TGTGCCAGCAGCCTCCTAGAGAGAGGGGACTATGGCTACACCTTC
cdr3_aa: CASSLLERGDYGYTF